This TCR beta chain was retrieved from a study of graft-versus-host responses after intestinal transplantation. Across the study: Every recipient had anti-thymocyte globulin induction and around three years of tacrolimus plus steroids.

Clones were read by immunoSEQ multiplex PCR, and TCRdb kept only the in-frame ones, dropping some. In the table there are about 82,000 clones, around 93% of which are singletons. As for this clone: The antigen is not known.

The CDR3 is 15 residues long. V was trimmed by 6 bases and J by 7 bases, leaving 21 bases between them. From germline, CDR1 is MNHNS and CDR2 SASEGT. Study-wide results and limits: Recipient-marrow GvH clones were detected, some having first appeared in ileum or blood. Among circulating GvH clones, peak levels were associated with early post-transplant declines in HvG clones. Allografts carried high graft-versus-host to host-versus-graft clonal ratios in patients having graft-donor T cell macrochimerism.

Sequenced material: unstimulated CD4+ T cells sorted from spleen or lymph node cells, taken before transplant. This chain connects TRBV6-1 to TRBJ1-2; tentatively, D is TRBD1 (5 bases). The receptor was isolated from a human donor who was the organ donor for an intestinal transplant. The CDR3 here is CASRSGPGQRVGYTF. CDR3 nucleotides: TGTGCCAGCAGATCAGGTCCCGGACAAAGAGTTGGCTACACCTTC.